This record looks at one TCR beta chain sequence and its context. This entry is derived from a study of blood T cell repertoires in COVID-19. Study overall: Acute-phase and convalescent COVID-19 samples originated in the United States, Italy and Spain. The analysed material was cDNA or gDNA that came from T cells, B-cell-depleted T cells, or PBMCs.

Germline V gene lookup returns CDR1 SGHVS and CDR2 FQNEAQ. The V gene lost 1 base and the J gene lost 1 base, with 8 bases spanning the gap. This CDR3 has 15 residues. Methods used by the authors: Reference gene primer amplification gave estimated nucleated cell counts. Profiled with immunoSEQ multiplex PCR; TCRdb holds only in-frame clones, not every one. V and J calls and clone size are those listed in that table; D and trimming were worked out from the DNA. This table has fewer than 150,000 clones, around 73% appearing once. Sequencing used peripheral blood. The clonotype comes from a man in his fifties or sixties who had recovered from COVID-19. This chain links TRBV7-8 with TRBJ1-5; no definite D call. The CDR3 DNA follows: TGTGCCAGCAGCTTAGGGGCCCGGAGCAATCAGCCCCAGCATTTT. Translation: CASSLGARSNQPQHF.